The entry below gives a single T cell receptor (beta chain) sequence along with its context. This sample is drawn from a study of blood T cell repertoires in COVID-19. Study-level information: Acute and convalescent COVID-19 specimens originated in the United States, Italy and Spain. T cells, B-cell-depleted T cells, or PBMCs provided the cDNA or gDNA that served as material.

Authors' analysis steps: For nucleated cells, counts were estimated from reference gene primer amplification. The table came from immunoSEQ multiplex PCR; TCRdb's copy has only in-frame clones and leaves some out. That table gives V, J and clone size, and the DNA gave D and trimming. The data hold approximately 200,000 clones, with just over 85% observed a single time. This TCR was recovered from a man over 45 with acute or convalescent COVID-19. The sample was peripheral blood.

CDR3 DNA: TGTGCCACCAGTGATTTGACTAGCGGGGGTCTTACCAGCTCCTACAATGAGCAGTTCTTC. Protein sequence: CATSDLTSGGLTSSYNEQFF. The chain couples TRBV24-1 to TRBJ2-1; 11 bases map to TRBD2. The CDR3 totals 20 residues. V lost 0 bases and J lost 0; bases outside the gene matches: 9. The germline V gene has CDR1 KGHDR and CDR2 SFDVKD.